The 32 T cell receptor beta chains below come from one sample, sequenced in a study of beta chain features in type 1 diabetes. The sequenced template was cDNA made from the entire isolated RNA. Method: immunoSEQ multiplex PCR; TCRdb's copy keeps in-frame clones and lacks some. The sample holds some 240,000 clones, under 20% seen once. Broader study findings: Within each of all four CD4+ subsets, Type 1 diabetes patients had TCRB CDR3s that were moderately but significantly shorter.

For these TCRs, the target antigens are not known. Input material: naive CD4+ T cells from blood. The receptors originated from a man aged 25 to 40 with type 1 diabetes.

The chain has TRBV7-2 and TRBJ2-1; TRBD1 agrees at 7 bases. Germline V gene sequence: CDR1 SGHTA, CDR2 FQGNSA. V lost 5 bases, J lost 9 bases, and 13 bases stayed unmatched. The CDR3 has 15 amino acids. DNA of the CDR3: TGTGCCAGCAGCACCCACAGGGGCCCGGGGACTGAGCAGTTCTTC. Its protein product is CASSTHRGPGTEQFF.

The rearrangement links TRBV9 to TRBJ2-1, with D possibly called TRBD1 or TRBD2 (5 bases each). Germline CDR1 SGDLS, CDR2 YYNGEE. Trimming removed 3 bases at V and 14 bases at J, with 18 bases between. The CDR3 totals 13 residues. CDR3 in amino acids: CASSESPGGGKFF. CDR3 nucleotide sequence: TGTGCCAGCAGCGAGTCGCCAGGTGGGGGAAAGTTCTTC. Supplemented by reference TRBV9 and TRBJ2-1, the full variable domain reads DSGVTQTPKHLITATGQRVTLRCSPRSGDLSVYWYQQSLDQGLQFLIQYYNGEERAKGNILERFSAQQFPDLHSELNLSSLELGDSALYFCASSESPGGGKFFGPGTRLTVL.

This chain links TRBV7-9 with TRBJ2-7, with 8 bases identical to TRBD1. The length of the CDR3 is 15 residues. Germline CDR1 reads SEHNR; CDR2 reads FQNEAQ (reference sequence). J lost 0 bases, V lost 7 bases, and 8 bases had no gene match. CDR3 loop: CASTPSGTGSYEQYF. The DNA for the CDR3 is TGTGCCAGCACCCCGTCCGGGACAGGCTCCTACGAGCAGTACTTC.

This chain links TRBV4-3 with TRBJ1-4; D possibly corresponds to TRBD1 (6 bases). Trimming removed 0 bases at V and 7 bases at J, with 15 bases between. CDR3 length: 16 amino acids. The germline CDR1 and CDR2 sequences are LGHNA and YSLEER. The CDR3 DNA follows: TGCGCCAGCAGCCAAGATCCCAACAGGGCCGGTGAAAAACTGTTTTTT. It yields the protein CASSQDPNRAGEKLFF.

The chain employs TRBV5-1 and TRBJ2-1; D gene ambiguous. Trimming shortened V by 3 bases and J by 3 bases, and 7 bases separated the two germline ends. There are 13 residues in the CDR3. Per germline, CDR1 SGHRS and CDR2 YFSETQ. The CDR3 bases are TGCGCCAGCAGCTCGATTAGCTACAATGAGCAGTTCTTC. Its protein is CASSSISYNEQFF.

The V gene is TRBV18, the J gene TRBJ2-7; 8 nucleotides agree with TRBD1. CDR3 size: 15 residues. Germline V gene lookup returns CDR1 KGHSH and CDR2 LQKENI. The V gene end was trimmed by 4 bases and the J gene end by 7 bases; junction bases not matched to a gene: 12. CDR3 protein: CASSLTGTGDAEQYF. The CDR3 DNA reads TGTGCCAGCTCACTGACCGGGACAGGAGATGCGGAGCAGTACTTC.

The sample holds a few counts of this clone. The chain has TRBV18 and TRBJ2-5; TRBD2 matches 10 bases. J gave up 6 bases and V 6 bases, and 7 bases lay outside the gene matches. Per germline, CDR1 KGHSH and CDR2 LQKENI. This CDR3 is built from 14 residues. CDR3 sequence (DNA): TGTGCCAGCTCGACCGGGACTAGCGTAAAGACCCAGTACTTC. This gives the protein CASSTGTSVKTQYF. The variable domain in full, with the rest retrieved from reference TRBV18 and TRBJ2-5, is NAGVMQNPRHLVRRRGQEARLRCSPMKGHSHVYWYRQLPEEGLKFMVYLQKENIIDESGMPKERFSAEFPKEGPSILRIQQVVRGDSAAYFCASSTGTSVKTQYFGPGTRLLVL.

This clone appeared a few times. The gene calls are TRBV29-1 and TRBJ1-2; D is unresolved. Trimming shortened V by 7 bases and J by 4 bases, and 13 bases separated the two germline ends. Germline V CDR1 and CDR2: SQVTM, ANQGSEA. This CDR3 has 12 amino acids. The CDR3 DNA follows: TGCAGCGCAGCTACGGCCGTCTATGGCTACACCTTC. Its translation is CSAATAVYGYTF.

This clone was seen more than once but under ten times. The rearrangement links TRBV30 to TRBJ1-2; D remains unclear. Trimming took off 0 bases at V and 2 bases at J, with 7 bases between the two ends. The germline CDR1 and CDR2 sequences are GTSNPN and SVGIG (reference sequence). The CDR3 is 13 residues long. The CDR3 nucleotides are TGTGCCTGGAGTGTAATGGGGAACTATGGCTACACCTTC. Translated: CAWSVMGNYGYTF.

This clone was detected a few times. This chain links TRBV7-3 with TRBJ2-1, with TRBD2 as a possible D gene (5 bases). Germline CDR1 reads SGHTA; CDR2 reads FQGTGA. V lost 5 bases, J lost 0 bases, and 11 bases lay in between. This CDR3 contains 15 residues. The CDR3 DNA follows: TGTGCCAGCAGCCCCAGCGGCGCCTCCTACAATGAGCAGTTCTTC. Translation gives CASSPSGASYNEQFF.

This chain uses TRBV28 with TRBJ2-7; D ambiguous. CDR3 size: 12 residues. From germline, CDR1 is MDHEN and CDR2 SYDVKM. V lost 8 bases, J lost 2 bases, and 10 bases lay in between. For the CDR3, the DNA is TGTGCCAGCGCCTTAGGCCCCTACGAGCAGTACTTC. It specifies CASALGPYEQYF. The entire variable domain, with the rest obtained from reference TRBV28 and TRBJ2-7, is as follows: DVKVTQSSRYLVKRTGEKVFLECVQDMDHENMFWYRQDPGLGLRLIYFSYDVKMKEKGDIPEGYSVSREKKERFSLILESASTNQTSMYLCASALGPYEQYFGPGTRLTVT.

CDR3 protein: CASSKQGDKLFF. DNA for the CDR3: TGTGCCAGCAGTAAACAGGGCGATAAACTGTTTTTT. This chain uses TRBV28 with TRBJ1-4, with a weak D call TRBD1 (6 bases). The V end was cut by 5 bases, the J end by 11 bases, with 12 bases between. The CDR3 consists of 12 residues. Per germline, CDR1 MDHEN and CDR2 SYDVKM.

The CDR3 reads CASSFDAADTQYF. The CDR3 DNA reads as TGCGCCAGCAGCTTTGATGCGGCAGATACGCAGTATTTT. The J gene is TRBJ2-3, the V gene TRBV5-1; D is undetermined. With 2 bases removed from V and 4 bases from J, the gap between germline ends came to 8 bases. This CDR3 has 13 amino acids. Germline V gives CDR1 SGHRS, CDR2 YFSETQ.

In its sample, this clone was seen a few times. This rearrangement joins TRBV29-1 to TRBJ2-5, with a tentative D call TRBD2 (6 bases). This CDR3 is built from 12 residues. Trimming removed 5 bases from V and 5 bases from J, with 12 bases in between. Germline loops: CDR1 SQVTM, CDR2 ANQGSEA. The CDR3 DNA follows: TGCAGCGTTAGGGGCGGAGGGGAGACCCAGTACTTC. Its protein product is CSVRGGGETQYF.

The chain links TRBV4-1 to TRBJ2-4; TRBD2 might be the D (5 bases). The CDR3 has 18 residues. Germline CDR1 reads MGHRA; CDR2 reads YSYEKL. The ends were cut back, 1 base at V and 3 bases at J, with 19 bases in the middle. The CDR3 region is CASSQGYQTGLGKNIQYF. DNA for the CDR3: TGCGCCAGCAGCCAAGGATATCAGACGGGATTGGGCAAAAACATTCAGTACTTC.

This clone came up a few times. The chain carries TRBV11-2 and TRBJ2-3; D gene uncertain. The V gene's germline CDR1 is SGHAT and CDR2 FQNNGV. This CDR3 has 14 residues. V was shortened by 0 bases and J by 1 base, with 5 bases between the two germline ends. This CDR3 is CASSLDRGTDTQYF. CDR3 nucleotides: TGTGCCAGCAGCTTAGATCGGGGCACAGATACGCAGTATTTT. The variable domain in full, with the rest retrieved from reference TRBV11-2 and TRBJ2-3, is EAGVAQSPRYKIIEKRQSVAFWCNPISGHATLYWYQQILGQGPKLLIQFQNNGVVDDSQLPKDRFSAERLKGVDSTLKIQPAKLEDSAVYLCASSLDRGTDTQYFGPGTRLTVL.

A few counts support this clone. V is TRBV6-1 and J is TRBJ2-5; either TRBD1 or TRBD2 may fit D (6 bases each). Germline V gene lookup returns CDR1 MNHNS and CDR2 SASEGT. V was cut by 6 bases and J by 5 bases, with 16 bases left in between. The CDR3 has 14 residues. CDR3 residues: CASRVQGGGETQYF. In DNA form, the CDR3 reads TGTGCCAGCAGGGTACAGGGAGGTGGGGAGACCCAGTACTTC.

The rearrangement uses TRBV9 and TRBJ2-3, with D hard to call. CDR3 size: 13 residues. V was trimmed by 1 base and J by 4 bases, leaving 7 bases between them. Germline loops: CDR1 SGDLS, CDR2 YYNGEE. CDR3 in DNA: TGTGCCAGCAGCGTAAACGAGGCAGATACGCAGTATTTT. This sequence encodes CASSVNEADTQYF.

Turning to this clone: An end of the junction does not agree with germline; a read error may underlie this. V usage is TRBV29-1 and J usage is TRBJ2-1; 12 bases fit TRBD2. The germline V gene has CDR1 SQVTM and CDR2 ANQGSEA. This CDR3 region has 11 residues. CDR3 residues: CLGTSGQAQFF. CDR3 nucleotides: TGTTTGGGGACTAGCGGGCAGGCGCAGTTCTTC.

This clone has a handful of counts. The rearrangement links TRBV29-1 to TRBJ2-7; no clear D. Deletions cut 2 bases from V and 4 bases from J, with 6 bases between. Per the germline V gene, CDR1 is SQVTM and CDR2 is ANQGSEA. The CDR3 is 11 amino acids. The CDR3 DNA reads as TGCAGCGTTGAATGGGCATACGAGCAGTACTTC. Its translation is CSVEWAYEQYF.

This clone has just a few counts. The CDR3 sequence is CASSDQMGSYEQYF. The CDR3 DNA sequence: TGTGCCAGCAGTGATCAGATGGGTTCCTACGAGCAGTACTTC. J is TRBJ2-7 and V is TRBV6-5; D unresolved. V was cut by 5 bases and J by 1 base, with 12 bases left in between. The CDR3 is made up of 14 amino acids. CDR1 is MNHEY, CDR2 SVGAGI, per germline.

V and J are TRBV14 and TRBJ2-7; D is unclear. The V gene's germline CDR1 is SGHDN and CDR2 FVKESK. The V end was cut by 3 bases, the J end by 3 bases, with 3 bases between. The CDR3 is 11 amino acids. The CDR3, as DNA: TGTGCCAGCAGCCATGACTACGAGCAGTACTTC. Protein product: CASSHDYEQYF.

J is TRBJ1-1 and V is TRBV25-1, with 9 positions matching TRBD1. V was pared by 6 bases and J by 7 bases, with 12 bases of the junction left unmatched. This CDR3 spans 15 amino acids. Germline V gives CDR1 MGHDK, CDR2 SYGVNS. CDR3 nucleotides: TGTGCCAGCAGCGACTCCGTTGACAGGGGGGATGAAGCTTTCTTT. This encodes CASSDSVDRGDEAFF.

The chain links TRBV27 to TRBJ2-5; no clear D gene. CDR3 length: 11 residues. Per germline, CDR1 MNHEY and CDR2 SMNVEV (reference sequence). Trimming pared 5 bases from V and 5 bases from J, leaving 6 bases between. The chain's CDR3 is CASSLLETQYF. CDR3 in DNA: TGTGCCAGCAGTCTCTTGGAGACCCAGTACTTC.

The rearrangement joins TRBV29-1 to TRBJ2-1; D remains ambiguous. Germline assignment: CDR1 SQVTM and CDR2 ANQGSEA. This CDR3 has 13 amino acids. Trimming pared 6 bases from V and 0 bases from J, leaving 9 bases between. The CDR3 sequence: CSVGLSSYNEQFF. CDR3 nucleotides: TGCAGCGTGGGGTTAAGCTCCTACAATGAGCAGTTCTTC.

The V and J genes are TRBV7-9 and TRBJ2-7; TRBD1 matches 8 bases. Germline values: CDR1 SEHNR, CDR2 FQNEAQ (reference sequence). There are 15 residues in the CDR3. The trim removed 6 bases at V and 0 bases at J, leaving 7 bases unmatched. Written as DNA, the CDR3 is TGTGCCAGCAGGGGGACAGGCCCGAGCTCCTACGAGCAGTACTTC. It specifies CASRGTGPSSYEQYF.

This clone was seen more than once but under ten times. This chain joins TRBV29-1 and TRBJ2-2, with 13 bases matching TRBD2. CDR3 length: 16 amino acids. Losses at the gene ends were 5 bases for V and 2 bases for J; bases not matched to a gene: 5. The germline gives CDR1 SQVTM, CDR2 ANQGSEA. The CDR3 spells CSVRTSGRVNTGELFF. The CDR3 bases are TGCAGCGTTAGGACTAGCGGGAGAGTTAACACCGGGGAGCTGTTTTTT.

This chain connects TRBV4-2 to TRBJ1-1; D gene ambiguous. V dropped 0 bases and J dropped 5 bases, with 7 bases sitting between them. This CDR3 has 13 residues. Germline CDR1 and CDR2: LGHNA and YNFKEQ. As DNA, the CDR3 is TGTGCCAGCAGCCAAGATAGACAAACTGAAGCTTTCTTT. Protein: CASSQDRQTEAFF.

V gene TRBV2 combines with J gene TRBJ2-1; 14 bases are shared with TRBD2. V lost 8 bases to trimming and J lost 5 bases; unmatched junction nucleotides: 2. Germline CDR1 reads SNHLY; CDR2 reads FYNNEI. This CDR3 has 14 amino acids. CDR3 residues: CASSGLAGDNEQFF. CDR3 sequence (DNA): TGTGCCAGCTCGGGACTAGCGGGAGACAATGAGCAGTTCTTC.

This clone was observed a few times. The rearrangement links TRBV9 to TRBJ2-5, with TRBD2 identical over 9 bases. The CDR3 is made up of 14 amino acids. The J segment lost 5 bases and the V segment lost 3 bases, leaving 5 bases of the junction unmatched. Germline V lookup: CDR1 SGDLS, CDR2 YYNGEE. The CDR3 here is CASSGSGSGETQYF. In nucleotides, the CDR3 is TGTGCCAGCAGCGGTAGCGGGAGTGGTGAGACCCAGTACTTC.

This clone was picked up a small number of times. The same CDR3 arises from other DNA sequences in this sample as well. The gene calls are TRBV18 and TRBJ2-3; D not certain. V was shortened by 3 bases and J by 4 bases, with 2 bases between the two germline ends. Looked up from germline, CDR1 is KGHSH and CDR2 is LQKENI. This CDR3 has 11 amino acids. The DNA of the CDR3 is TGTGCCAGCTCACCGGCAGATACGCAGTATTTT. Amino acids: CASSPADTQYF.

This chain connects TRBV29-1 to TRBJ2-3; 11 bases are a match to TRBD1. The junction had 1 base not matched to a gene; V was cut back by 6 bases and J by 5 bases. Germline-derived CDR1 and CDR2 are SQVTM and ANQGSEA. CDR3 length: 12 amino acids. CDR3 DNA sequence: TGCAGCGTCGGGACAGGGGGAGATACGCAGTATTTT. The encoded protein is CSVGTGGDTQYF.